Sequencing of this TCR beta chain was carried out in a study of cytomegalovirus exposure and HLA in healthy donors. Findings and caveats of the study: Associated with cytomegalovirus, according to the listing, were some 150 TCR beta chains.

The PCR had 60 Vbeta and 13 Jbeta primers. Profiled with immunoSEQ multiplex PCR; TCRdb holds only in-frame clones, not every one. The table lists around 170,000 clones, over 80% of them singletons. From germline, CDR1 is SEHNR and CDR2 FQNEAQ (reference sequence). The ends were cut back, 5 bases at V and 5 bases at J, with 6 bases in the middle. CDR3 length: 12 amino acids. For this clone: Antigen: not known.

The sequencing input was PBMCs. The TCR sequence derives from a woman aged 18-29 years in good health and CMV-seronegative. The chain employs TRBV7-9 and TRBJ2-2; D remains unclear. For the CDR3, the DNA is TGTGCCAGCAGCCGAGATACCGGGGAGCTGTTTTTT. Translated: CASSRDTGELFF.